Below, 9 T cell receptor beta chains from the same sample are listed, as sequenced in a study of human T cells and chemical hapten exposure. MiXCR, run by TCRdb on the RACE reads, gives a single entry per CDR3 protein. The sample comprises about 380,000 distinct CDR3 sequences, roughly 4.6% of which are singletons, and just over 2.5% rests with the top ten. Time point denoted: pre-sensitization, week 0. Stated treatment: therapeutic diphenylcyclopropenone sensitization with weekly scalp DPC. This sample comprised whole blood, obtained in connection with sensitization to the hapten diphenylcyclopropenone (DPC). The origin of the receptors is a woman in her forties or fifties with alopecia areata. Some clones in this sample may be carry-over from other donors' samples.

This clonotype was observed many times. The chain employs TRBV11-2 and TRBJ2-7; D is unresolved. This CDR3 is built from 13 residues. The germline CDR1 and CDR2 sequences are SGHAT and FQNNGV. The germline V and J ends were trimmed by 5 bases and 3 bases, with 11 bases remaining between them. CDR3 region: CASSLAHSYEQYF. CDR3 sequence (DNA): TGTGCCAGCAGCCTTGCCCACAGCTACGAGCAGTACTTC.

This clonotype has only a few counts. The DNA for the CDR3 is TGTGCCAGCAGCCAAGGGTACTCTGGGGCCAACGTCCTGACTTTC. This encodes CASSQGYSGANVLTF. The chain combines TRBV14 with TRBJ2-6; D is unclear. The V gene's germline CDR1 is SGHDN and CDR2 FVKESK. The CDR3 totals 15 residues. Trimming pared 1 base from V and 0 bases from J, leaving 4 bases between.

This clonotype has a handful of counts. The chain has TRBV7-2 and TRBJ2-1, with TRBD2 matching over 9 bases. V shed 5 bases, J shed 0 bases, and the junction held 5 bases outside the gene matches. The germline gives CDR1 SGHTA, CDR2 FQGNSA. The CDR3 has 16 amino acids. The CDR3 spells CASSQTSGSSYNEQFF. The CDR3 DNA is TGTGCCAGCAGCCAGACTAGCGGTAGCTCCTACAATGAGCAGTTCTTC.

The sample holds a few counts of this clonotype. V is TRBV5-1 and J is TRBJ1-5, with a tentative D call TRBD1 (5 bases). Germline loops: CDR1 SGHRS, CDR2 YFSETQ. The V gene lost 4 bases and the J gene lost 0 bases, with 14 bases spanning the gap. The CDR3 spans 16 residues. CDR3 region: CASSRPGTYSNQPQHF. The CDR3 nucleotides are TGCGCCAGCAGCAGACCCGGGACTTATAGCAATCAGCCCCAGCATTTT.

This clonotype came up many times. This chain uses TRBV6-6 with TRBJ1-5, with D possibly being TRBD1 (6 bases). With 7 bases removed from V and 3 bases from J, the gap between germline ends came to 16 bases. From germline, CDR1 is MNHNY and CDR2 SVGAGI (reference sequence). The CDR3 is 15 amino acids. CDR3 sequence reads: CASILGQLNNQPQHF. The CDR3 DNA follows: TGTGCCAGCATCCTTGGACAGCTGAACAATCAGCCCCAGCATTTT.

This clonotype was found a few times. The CDR3: CASSLDPPTGEGEAFF. The CDR3, as DNA: TGTGCCAGCAGCTTAGACCCCCCTACAGGGGAAGGGGAAGCTTTCTTT. The rearrangement links TRBV7-2 to TRBJ1-1, with TRBD1 matching over 7 bases. This CDR3 has 16 amino acids. Germline loops: CDR1 SGHTA, CDR2 FQGNSA. The V gene end was trimmed by 1 base and the J gene end by 8 bases; junction bases not matched to a gene: 13.

Many counts were recorded for this clonotype. This chain joins TRBV3-1 and TRBJ2-7; D call uncertain. Germline V gene data show CDR1 as LGHDT and CDR2 as YNNKEL (reference sequence). Trimming shortened V by 4 bases and J by 12 bases, and 19 bases separated the two germline ends. The CDR3 totals 13 residues. The CDR3 DNA is TGTGCCAGCAGCCCCGCTGGACGCGTGGATCCGTACTTC. Protein product: CASSPAGRVDPYF.

This clonotype was observed at least ten times. The gene calls are TRBV24-1 and TRBJ2-3; D unclear. In germline, CDR1 is KGHDR, CDR2 SFDVKD. V was shortened by 5 bases and J by 6 bases, with 5 bases between the two germline ends. This CDR3 region has 11 residues. In DNA form, the CDR3 reads TGTGCCACCAGTGGACTCGATACGCAGTATTTT. Translation: CATSGLDTQYF.

This clonotype came up many times. V gene TRBV9 combines with J gene TRBJ2-3, with D tentatively TRBD2 (5 bases). Germline V gene lookup returns CDR1 SGDLS and CDR2 YYNGEE. This CDR3 has 15 residues. V gave up 0 bases and J gave up 2 bases, with 10 bases separating them. As DNA, the CDR3 is TGTGCCAGCAGCGTAGGACTACAAAACACAGATACGCAGTATTTT. Protein: CASSVGLQNTDTQYF.